The 30 T cell receptor beta chains listed next were all sequenced from one sample in a study of glioma-infiltrating T cells. Using RNA template, CDR3s of TCR alpha and beta were amplified with iRepertoire arm-PCR. TCRdb itself ran the multiplex PCR reads through MiXCR, one entry per CDR3 protein. The sample holds some 4,000 distinct CDR3 sequences, roughly 25% seen once. Sequenced: glioma tissue, nonneoplastic brain tissue, or PBMCs (not recorded which). The receptors were sampled from a human donor with low-grade glioma or glioblastoma, undergoing nonglioma brain surgery, or in good health (not recorded which).

Comment on this clonotype: Possible read error: a much larger clone is one base away. The chain links TRBV11-3 to TRBJ2-6; tentatively, D is TRBD1 (5 bases). The CDR3 spans 17 residues. Per germline, CDR1 SGHNT and CDR2 YENEEA. The CDR3 region is CASRLGAVHSGANVLTF. The DNA for the CDR3 is TGTGCCAGCAGGTTAGGGGCAGTCCACTCTGGGGCCAACGTCCTGACTTTC.

This clonotype has ten or more counts. CDR3 coding DNA: TGCGCCAGCAGCAATTTGGACAGACCGAACACTGAAGCTTTCTTT. This sequence encodes CASSNLDRPNTEAFF. V is TRBV5-1 and J is TRBJ1-1; perhaps TRBD1 as D (6 bases). The CDR3 is 15 residues long. In germline, CDR1 is SGHRS, CDR2 YFSETQ. V was pared by 4 bases and J by 1 base, with 14 bases between.

The chain employs TRBV7-2 and TRBJ2-7; 8 nucleotides match TRBD2. Germline lookup yields CDR1 SGHTA and CDR2 FQGNSA. This CDR3 region has 14 residues. The ends lost 5 bases at V and 9 bases at J; junction bases unmatched: 12. The CDR3 protein is CASSPGGGYIGQYF. DNA for the CDR3: TGTGCCAGCAGCCCTGGCGGGGGGTATATCGGGCAGTACTTC.

This clonotype was counted ten times or more. The chain is built from TRBV18 and TRBJ2-7, with 8 bases matching TRBD1. V shed 5 bases and J 2 bases; nucleotides not matched to a gene: 8. This CDR3 contains 15 residues. The germline V gene has CDR1 KGHSH and CDR2 LQKENI. As DNA, the CDR3 is TGTGCCAGCTCAGAAACGTCGGACAGGGCCTACGAGCAGTACGTC. It encodes CASSETSDRAYEQYV.

This clonotype was detected many times. The J gene is TRBJ2-7, the V gene TRBV18; 7 bases map to TRBD1. Losses at the gene ends were 0 bases for V and 4 bases for J; bases not matched to a gene: 12. The CDR3 covers 17 residues. Germline V lookup: CDR1 KGHSH, CDR2 LQKENI. CDR3 sequence reads: CASSPPNPRGSLYEQYV. The CDR3 DNA is TGTGCCAGCTCACCACCGAATCCCAGGGGGAGTCTATACGAGCAGTACGTC.

By its share, this clonotype is medium-sized. This chain joins TRBV6-1 and TRBJ2-7; 7 nucleotides line up with TRBD1. The CDR3 runs 14 residues. V shed 7 bases, J shed 5 bases, and the junction held 11 bases outside the gene matches. The germline V gene encodes CDR1 MNHNS and CDR2 SASEGT. CDR3 bases: TGTGCCAGCACGGACAAGGGGGCGACGGACGAGCAGTACTTC. Amino acid sequence: CASTDKGATDEQYF.

Sample share makes this clonotype medium-sized. The V and J genes are TRBV6-6 and TRBJ1-3, with TRBD1 identical over 7 bases. Germline V gene lookup returns CDR1 MNHNY and CDR2 SVGAGI (reference sequence). V shed 0 bases, J shed 6 bases, and the junction held 8 bases outside the gene matches. This CDR3 comprises 16 residues. The CDR3 is CASSYSSQGGKNTIYF. As DNA, the CDR3 is TGTGCCAGCAGTTACTCGAGTCAAGGGGGCAAAAACACCATATATTTT.

By frequency in the sample, this clonotype is medium-sized. V is TRBV2 and J is TRBJ1-1; D is ambiguous. The CDR3 totals 14 residues. V was cut by 5 bases and J by 0 bases, with 10 bases left in between. Germline V gene lookup returns CDR1 SNHLY and CDR2 FYNNEI. CDR3 nucleotide sequence: TGTGCCAGCAGTCCACCTAGACTGAACACTGAAGCTTTCTTT. Translation gives CASSPPRLNTEAFF.

The rearrangement links TRBV15 to TRBJ2-7, with D unresolved. CDR3 length: 16 residues. Germline CDR1 LNHNV, CDR2 YYDKDF (reference sequence). CDR3 loop: CDTSRDFSRTTAEFSV. The CDR3 DNA follows: TGTGACACCAGCAGAGATTTCTCGAGAACAACCGCTGAGTTTTCGGTC.

This clonotype was picked up one time. J is TRBJ2-7 and V is TRBV10-3, with D unresolved. The CDR3 consists of 13 residues. CDR1 ENHRY and CDR2 SYGVKD come from the germline V gene. The CDR3 DNA reads TGTGCCATGAGTGAGTCTGTTAAAGTCGAGCAGTACGTC. Encoded protein: CAMSESVKVEQYV.

On this clonotype: The junction does not match germline at one end; this may be a read error. This chain links TRBV15 with TRBJ2-5; D remains ambiguous. The CDR3 has 12 residues. Germline V gene sequence: CDR1 LNHNV, CDR2 YYDKDF (reference sequence). The CDR3 nucleotides read TGTGTCACCAGCAGACACGCGGCGACCCAGTACTTC. The encoded protein is CVTSRHAATQYF.

Notes on this clonotype: One end of the junction does not line up with germline, which may come from a read error. This sequence joins TRBV14 and TRBJ2-1; a weak D match, TRBD2 (6 bases). From germline, CDR1 is SGHDN and CDR2 FVKESK. There are 17 residues in the CDR3. CDR3 DNA sequence: TGTGCCAGCAGCCAAGTCCGGAGACTAGTCTCCCACAATGAGCAGTTCTTC. This codes for CASSQVRRLVSHNEQFF.

This clonotype is large by share. The chain combines TRBV6-2 or TRBV6-3 with TRBJ2-1; TRBD2 agrees at 13 bases. Germline V gene lookup returns CDR1 MNHEY and CDR2 SVGEGT. V lost 4 bases to trimming and J lost 8 bases; unmatched junction nucleotides: 8. There are 16 residues in the CDR3. CDR3 nucleotide sequence: TGTGCCAGCAGTTCCGGACTAGCGGGGGCCTTGGATGAGCAGTTCTTC. Residues: CASSSGLAGALDEQFF.

By proportion, this clonotype is medium-sized (0.01 to 0.1%). The chain employs TRBV7-2 and TRBJ1-1; D ambiguous. The CDR3 covers 12 residues. Trimming cost V 6 bases and J 1 base, with 6 bases left between them. Germline CDR1 is SGHTA and CDR2 is FQGNSA. CDR3 sequence (DNA): TGTGCCAGCAGTTACGGGAACACTGAAGCTTTCTTT. Its translation is CASSYGNTEAFF.

Judged by abundance, this clonotype is medium-sized (0.01 to 0.1%). The chain has TRBV25-1 and TRBJ2-3, with 7 bases lining up with TRBD2. Unmatched junction bases numbered 18, after V lost 8 bases and J lost 4 bases. Germline loops: CDR1 MGHDK, CDR2 SYGVNS. The CDR3 is 17 residues long. CDR3 bases: TGTGCCAGCGGGGGAACCTTATCTACTAGCGACTCAGATACGCAGTATTTT. The encoded protein is CASGGTLSTSDSDTQYF.

The sample holds a few counts of this clonotype. This chain's CDR3 is CASSSGGGTDTQYF. CDR3 coding DNA: TGTGCCAGCAGCTCAGGCGGAGGCACAGATACGCAGTATTTT. The chain couples TRBV5-4 to TRBJ2-3, with D unclear. V lost 3 bases, J lost 1 base, and 9 bases lay in between. The CDR3 extends over 14 amino acids. Germline V gives CDR1 SGHNT, CDR2 YYREEE (reference sequence).

This clonotype was observed many times. A much more abundant neighbour one base away suggests this may be a read error. The chain uses TRBV28 and TRBJ2-3, with 7 bases identical to TRBD1. This CDR3 comprises 13 residues. Germline CDR1 and CDR2: MDHEN and SYDVKM. The DNA for the CDR3 is TGTGCCAGCAGTTTTGAAGGGACAGATACGCGGTATTTT. Translation gives CASSFEGTDTRYF.

This clonotype is classed as medium-sized. This rearrangement joins TRBV19 to TRBJ1-5, with 9 nucleotides matching TRBD1. Losses at the gene ends were 10 bases for V and 7 bases for J; bases not matched to a gene: 8. Germline V CDR1 and CDR2: LNHDA, SQIVND (reference sequence). The CDR3 extends over 13 amino acids. The CDR3 protein is CATKGQGNQPQHF. The CDR3 DNA reads as TGTGCCACCAAGGGACAGGGTAACCAGCCCCAGCATTTT. The full variable domain, with the rest looked up from reference TRBV19 and TRBJ1-5, is DGGITQSPKYLFRKEGQNVTLSCEQNLNHDAMYWYRQDPGQGLRLIYYSQIVNDFQKGDIAEGYSVSREKKESFPLTVTSAQKNPTAFYLCATKGQGNQPQHFGDGTRLSIL.

This clonotype was counted many times. The chain has TRBV3-1 and TRBJ1-1; D not resolved. Deletions cut 2 bases from V and 3 bases from J, with 13 bases between. Germline V gives CDR1 LGHDT, CDR2 YNNKEL (reference sequence). CDR3 length equals 15 residues. The CDR3 loop reads CASSQLIDADTEAFF. For the CDR3, the DNA is TGTGCCAGCAGCCAACTAATAGACGCAGACACTGAAGCTTTCTTT.

Details on this clonotype: One end of the junction is discordant with germline, which a read error may explain. The rearrangement joins TRBV6-6 to TRBJ2-5; 10 positions agree with TRBD1. Germline values: CDR1 MNHNY, CDR2 SVGAGI (reference sequence). The CDR3 is made up of 12 amino acids. This chain's CDR3 is CGSRDRGETQYF. The CDR3 region has the DNA TGTGGCAGCAGGGACAGGGGAGAGACCCAGTACTTC.

This clonotype is medium-sized by share. The gene calls are TRBV28 and TRBJ2-3, with D perhaps TRBD2 (6 bases). The V gene lost 8 bases and the J gene lost 0 bases, with 21 bases spanning the gap. The CDR3 runs to 17 residues. Per the germline V gene, CDR1 is MDHEN and CDR2 is SYDVKM. CDR3 nucleotides: TGTGCCAGCTTATCGGAGGGTGTGGGGCTTAGCACAGATACGCAGTATTTT. Amino acids: CASLSEGVGLSTDTQYF.

This clonotype was seen at least ten times. The rearrangement joins TRBV3-1 to TRBJ2-2, with D possibly being TRBD1 (7 bases). The CDR3 extends over 18 amino acids. V shed 0 bases and J shed 0 bases, with 14 bases lying between them. Germline V gene data show CDR1 as LGHDT and CDR2 as YNNKEL (reference sequence). The CDR3 reads CASSQELEGQTNTGELFF. Here the CDR3 DNA reads TGTGCCAGCAGCCAAGAATTGGAGGGACAGACGAACACCGGGGAGCTGTTTTTT.

Notes on this clonotype: This may be a read error, as it is one base from a much larger clone. The genes are TRBV4-1 and TRBJ2-5; D gene unclear. The CDR3 loop spans 14 amino acids. Germline V lookup: CDR1 MGHRA, CDR2 YSYEKL. The DNA for the CDR3 is TGCGCCAGCAGGCAAGGTCCCCGTAGTTCGACCCAGTACTTC. This gives the protein CASRQGPRSSTQYF.

In its sample, this clonotype is large. V and J are TRBV28 and TRBJ1-5; D gene ambiguous. Germline V gene lookup returns CDR1 MDHEN and CDR2 SYDVKM. The CDR3 is 14 amino acids. Trimming took 7 bases from V and 0 from J, leaving 10 bases between them. This CDR3 reads CASIRAGSNQPQHF. In DNA form, the CDR3 reads TGTGCCAGCATTCGAGCCGGTAGCAATCAGCCCCAGCATTTT.

In regard to this clonotype: Being one base from a much bigger clone, this may be a read error. The chain is built from TRBV11-2 and TRBJ2-2, with a tentative D call TRBD2 (5 bases). The CDR3 consists of 13 residues. The V gene's germline CDR1 is SGHAT and CDR2 FQNNGV. CDR3 in amino acids: CASSLTLTGELLF. The CDR3 DNA sequence: TGTGCCAGCAGCCTAACCCTGACCGGGGAGCTGCTTTTT. Full variable domain (outside the CDR3, taken from reference TRBV11-2 and TRBJ2-2): EAGVAQSPRYKIIEKRQSVAFWCNPISGHATLYWYQQILGQGPKLLIQFQNNGVVDDSQLPKDRFSAERLKGVDSTLKIQPAKLEDSAVYLCASSLTLTGELLFGEGSRLTVL.

About this clonotype itself: No DNA is shown, since the ends of the CDR3 on it are uncertain; the CDR3 is the one TCRdb lists. The chain couples TRBV25-1 to TRBJ2-3; the table calls TRBD2, which could not be checked here. Including both end residues, the CDR3 is 19 amino acids long. The germline V gene encodes CDR1 MGHDK and CDR2 SYGVNS. The CDR3 loop is CASSFYICSAEGGTDTQYF.

By share, this clonotype counts as medium-sized. V and J are TRBV28 and TRBJ1-5, with D perhaps TRBD1 (6 bases). The germline V and J ends were trimmed by 7 bases and 4 bases, with 14 bases remaining between them. From germline, CDR1 is MDHEN and CDR2 SYDVKM. The CDR3 has 14 amino acids. Written as DNA, the CDR3 is TGTGCCAGCAAACTGACAGGTAAAAATCAGCCCCAGCATTTT. Translation: CASKLTGKNQPQHF.

The chain recombines TRBV5-6 with TRBJ1-3; weak D call: TRBD1 (5 bases). Germline V gene lookup returns CDR1 SGHDT and CDR2 YYEEEE. This CDR3 has 19 amino acids. Trimming left V 2 bases short and J 0 bases short, with 21 bases between. The CDR3 sequence is CASSLFLGPEGPSGNTIYF. The CDR3 coding sequence is TGTGCCAGCAGCTTATTTCTCGGACCCGAGGGACCCTCTGGAAACACCATATATTTT.

This clonotype is labeled as medium-sized. The chain recombines TRBV28 with TRBJ2-3, with 7 bases identical to TRBD2. Germline V gene sequence: CDR1 MDHEN, CDR2 SYDVKM. V gave up 9 bases and J gave up 0 bases; unmatched junction bases: 6. The CDR3 sequence is 14 residues long. The CDR3 loop is CASQSGASTDTQYF. The DNA of the CDR3 is TGTGCCAGTCAGAGCGGGGCCAGCACAGATACGCAGTATTTT.

This clonotype came up many times. The J gene is TRBJ1-1, the V gene TRBV18; D is possibly TRBD1 (6 bases). The V and J ends lost 6 bases and 1 base respectively, with 12 bases between them. The CDR3 is 14 amino acids. Germline assignment: CDR1 KGHSH and CDR2 LQKENI. CDR3 in DNA: TGTGCCAGCTCCCTACAGGGTACGAACACTGAAGCTTTCTTT. Residues: CASSLQGTNTEAFF.